This T cell receptor beta chain originates from a study of cytomegalovirus exposure and HLA in healthy donors. Comment on this clone: Its cognate antigen is unknown.

Overall study findings and caveats: In a later analysis, an Asian-associated ancestry cluster reportedly showed fewer N-insertions than the approximately 700-donor mean.

PCR was performed using 60 Vbeta and 13 Jbeta primers. Clones were read by immunoSEQ multiplex PCR, and TCRdb kept only the in-frame ones, dropping some. Of around 100,000 clones in the sample, 73% were seen once. This TCR came from a man in his forties in good health and CMV-seronegative. Sequencing was performed on PBMCs.

Here the CDR3 reads CASSYVQGATEAFF. In DNA form, the CDR3 reads TGTGCCAGCAGTTATGTCCAGGGGGCCACTGAAGCTTTCTTT. J is TRBJ1-1 and V is TRBV6-5, with 8 bases lining up with TRBD1. The CDR3 contains 14 residues. The germline CDR1 and CDR2 sequences are MNHEY and SVGAGI. The ends lost 3 bases at V and 4 bases at J; junction bases unmatched: 4.